This T cell receptor (beta chain) stems from a study of Ad26.COV2.S vaccination and SARS-CoV-2 variants. Study background: Dosing was one shot or two shots 56 days apart.

Assay: immunoSEQ multiplex PCR; the TCRdb copy retains only in-frame clones and omits some. This sample has about 350,000 clones, with about nine tenths found just once. Treatment meaning: some 20 received Ad26.COV2.S at low or high dose, single or two shots; 5 received placebo; per-sample allocation not given. Samples came from day 63 after the first vaccine or placebo injection. Boston provided a donor who was an adult aged 18-55 years. This clone occurred a few times. Its antigen remains unknown. Study outcomes and limitations: An underestimation of total T cell responses may have resulted from the TCR breadth and depth analyses.

The source material was peripheral blood, sampled in a trial of Ad26.COV2.S vaccine versus placebo. This clonotype was obtained from a person aged 18-65 years who received the Ad26.COV2.S COVID-19 vaccine or a placebo.

The CDR3 DNA reads as TGCGCCAGCAGCTTGAGGTACGAGCAGTACTTC. As protein: CASSLRYEQYF. V gene TRBV5-1 combines with J gene TRBJ2-7, with D uncertain. The CDR3 spans 11 residues. Germline-derived CDR1 and CDR2 are SGHRS and YFSETQ. V gave up 1 base and J gave up 4 bases, with 3 bases separating them.